These T cell receptor beta chains were read from a single sample in a study of shared clonotypes between healthy human individuals. The method was immunoSEQ multiplex PCR; TCRdb's version includes in-frame clones alone and lacks a portion of them. The sample carries 2.3 million or so clones, approximately 95% recorded once. The source material was naive CD4+ T cells from PBMCs. The receptors were gathered from a young man in good health. Some clones in this sample may be carry-over from other donors' samples. The CDR3 runs from the conserved cysteine through the conserved F or W. A D gene is named only where the DNA matches it firmly. The size field is filled for only some rows; it gives once, few, many or a size class.

size | D | J | V | DNA | CDR3
- | TRBD1 | TRBJ1-2 | TRBV27 | TGTGCCAGCAGCGGGTGGACAGGGGGTGACTATGGCTACACCTTC | CASSGWTGGDYGYTF
- | - | TRBJ2-7 | TRBV27 | TGTGCCAGCAGTTCTTGGAGATTTGGCGAGCAGTACTTC | CASSSWRFGEQYF
- | - | TRBJ2-2 | TRBV9 | TGTGCCAGCAGCGTTCAAGGACCCGGGGAGCTGTTTTTT | CASSVQGPGELFF
- | TRBD1 | TRBJ2-7 | TRBV11-2 | TGTGCCAGCAGCTCCCGGGACAGGGGCGTTTACGAGCAGTACTTC | CASSSRDRGVYEQYF
- | - | TRBJ1-1 | TRBV11-2 | TGTGCCAGCAGCTTAGATTTGAACACTGAAGCTTTCTTT | CASSLDLNTEAFF
- | - | TRBJ2-5 | TRBV9 | TGTGCCAGCAGCAAACTTCCCTACCGCCAAGAGACCCAGTACTTC | CASSKLPYRQETQYF
- | - | TRBJ2-1 | TRBV7-3 | TGTGCCAGCAGCTTACGCTCCCCCGACCCGCAGTTCTTC | CASSLRSPDPQFF
- | TRBD1 | TRBJ1-4 | TRBV7-9 | TGTGCCAGCAGCTCGACAGGGTTTCCAGAAGGTGAAAAACTGTTTTTT | CASSSTGFPEGEKLFF
- | - | TRBJ2-5 | TRBV28 | TGTGCCAGCACCAGCGTTCGGGGAGCGGAAGAGACCCAGTACTTC | CASTSVRGAEETQYF
- | - | TRBJ2-5 | TRBV7-8 | TGTGCCAGCAGCTTAGCTGCATACGTCCAAGAGACCCAGTACTTC | CASSLAAYVQETQYF
- | - | TRBJ2-2 | TRBV30 | TGTGCCTGGAGCAAGGCAGGGATAATTTCCGGGGAGCTGTTTTTT | CAWSKAGIISGELFF
- | - | TRBJ2-5 | TRBV2 | TGTGCCAGCAGTGACGTTGGTCCCCAGTACTTC | CASSDVGPQYF
- | TRBD1 | TRBJ1-2 | TRBV7-9 | TGTGCCAGCAGCTTACCGGGACAGGGGGCAAGGGGCTACACCTTC | CASSLPGQGARGYTF
once | - | TRBJ2-3 | TRBV5-1 | TGCGCCAGCAGCTCCACCTCCGGGGTAAGGAGCACAGATACGCAGTATTTT | CASSSTSGVRSTDTQYF
- | TRBD1 | TRBJ2-5 | TRBV6-1 | TGTGCCGGGCGACAGGGATGGCAAGAGACCCAGTACTTC | CAGRQGWQETQYF
- | TRBD2 | TRBJ2-1 | TRBV28 | TGTGCCAGCAGTGCTGGACTAGCGGGAGGCAATGAGCAGTTCTTC | CASSAGLAGGNEQFF
- | - | TRBJ1-3 | TRBV6-5 | TGTGCCAGCAGCTGGGGAAACACCATATATTTT | CASSWGNTIYF
once | - | TRBJ2-2 | TRBV6-1 | TGTGCCAGCAGTGAATGGGACTACACCGGGGAGCTGTTTTTT | CASSEWDYTGELFF
- | - | TRBJ1-2 | TRBV6-1 | TGTGCCAGCAGTAATGGACAGATATACTATGGCTACACCTTC | CASSNGQIYYGYTF
- | - | TRBJ2-4 | TRBV29-1 | TGCAGCTCGATTACAGGGAGTGACATTCAGTACTTC | CSSITGSDIQYF
once | TRBD1 | TRBJ2-2 | TRBV30 | TGTGCCTGGGACAGGGGAAGCGCCGGGGAGCTGTTTTTT | CAWDRGSAGELFF
- | - | TRBJ2-5 | TRBV9 | TGTGCCAGCAGTTCCCGCGGTGGGCCACAAGAGACCCAGTACTTC | CASSSRGGPQETQYF
- | - | TRBJ2-5 | TRBV18 | TGTGCCAGCTCACCCGCGATCTCCCACTCTGGTGCGGAGACCCAGTACTTC | CASSPAISHSGAETQYF
- | - | TRBJ1-1 | TRBV19 | TGTGCCAGTAGTATAGATCACAGGCGGAACACTGAAGCTTTCTTT | CASSIDHRRNTEAFF
once | - | TRBJ2-7 | TRBV6-5 | TGTGCCAGCACCCCCCCGGGGGCGGGCTACGAGCAGTACTTC | CASTPPGAGYEQYF
- | TRBD1 | TRBJ1-1 | TRBV7-3 | TGTGCCAGCAGCTTTTCAGGGGGTAGCACTGAAGCTTTCTTT | CASSFSGGSTEAFF
- | TRBD2 | TRBJ2-7 | TRBV7-9 | TGTGCCAGCAGCTCTAGCGGGTACTCCTACGAGCAGTACTTC | CASSSSGYSYEQYF
- | TRBD1 | TRBJ2-1 | TRBV28 | TGTGCCAGCAGTTTACGCAGGGGGTACAATGAGCAGTTCTTC | CASSLRRGYNEQFF
- | - | TRBJ2-1 | TRBV2 | TGTGCCAGCTCGGCGGACAGAAGGTCCCATGAGCAGTTCTTC | CASSADRRSHEQFF
- | - | TRBJ2-2 | TRBV4-2 | TGTGCCAGCAGCCAAGGGACTGGTATCGATTCCGGGGAGCTGTTTTTT | CASSQGTGIDSGELFF
- | TRBD2 | TRBJ2-1 | TRBV28 | TGTGCCAGCAGTTTACGCTGGACTAGCGGGAGACCCGAGCAGTTCTTC | CASSLRWTSGRPEQFF
- | TRBD1 | TRBJ2-3 | TRBV7-6 | TGTGCCAGCAGCCGTGACAGGGACACAGATACGCAGTATTTT | CASSRDRDTDTQYF
- | - | TRBJ1-1 | TRBV10-3 | TGTGCCATCAGTGAGCCGATGGGGACTGAAGCTTTCTTT | CAISEPMGTEAFF
- | - | TRBJ2-2 | TRBV12-1 | TGTGCCAGCAGAGGTCCCAGGGGTAACACCGGGGAGCTGTTTTTT | CASRGPRGNTGELFF
once | - | TRBJ2-5 | TRBV9 | TGTGCCAGCAGCGTCGGGACCACGGTCCAAGAGACCCAGTACTTC | CASSVGTTVQETQYF
- | - | TRBJ2-6 | TRBV29-1 | TGCAGCGTTAGCAACTCTGGGGCCAACGTCCTGACTTTC | CSVSNSGANVLTF
- | - | TRBJ2-1 | TRBV14 | TGTGCCAGCAGCCAACACCAGGTATCGTACAATGAGCAGTTCTTC | CASSQHQVSYNEQFF
few | - | TRBJ2-7 | TRBV27 | TGTGCCAGCAGTTTGTCCAGGGGCGCCCACGAGCAGTACTTC | CASSLSRGAHEQYF
- | TRBD2 | TRBJ2-1 | TRBV5-1 | TGCGCCAGCAGCTTGGTTAGCGGGAGATTTGGTGAGCAGTTCTTC | CASSLVSGRFGEQFF
- | TRBD2 | TRBJ2-1 | TRBV6-5 | TGTGCCAGCAGTTACTCAGCGGGAGGGCGAGTAAGAGAGCAGTTCTTC | CASSYSAGGRVREQFF
- | - | TRBJ2-5 | TRBV5-1 | TGCGCCAGCAGCTTCGATCGGGGGCCCGAGACCCAGTACTTC | CASSFDRGPETQYF
- | - | TRBJ2-7 | TRBV5-3 | TGTGCCAGAACCGCGGGTAGCTGCCACGAGCAGTACTTC | CARTAGSCHEQYF
- | - | TRBJ1-2 | TRBV4-1 | TGCGCCAGCAGCCATAGCGAGGGCTACACCTTC | CASSHSEGYTF
few | - | TRBJ1-2 | TRBV30 | TGTGCCTGGTTAGACTCCAGTGCCTACACCTTC | CAWLDSSAYTF
- | - | TRBJ1-4 | TRBV5-6 | TGTGCCAGCAGCTTGGTAGGGGATGAGGCTAATGAAAAACTGTTTTTT | CASSLVGDEANEKLFF
- | - | TRBJ2-7 | TRBV6-5 | TGTGCCAGCAGTTACGGGGTTCTCGGAGATTACGAGCAGTACTTC | CASSYGVLGDYEQYF
- | TRBD2 | TRBJ2-1 | TRBV7-6 | TGTGCCAGCAGCTTAATCTCTAGCGGGGTTTATACGGGGGAGCAGTTCTTC | CASSLISSGVYTGEQFF
- | - | TRBJ2-5 | TRBV2 | TGTGCCACAGGGGCGGGAGAAGAGACCCAGTACTTC | CATGAGEETQYF
- | TRBD1 | TRBJ1-5 | TRBV7-2 | TGTGCCAGCAGGGCAGGGGGCGCCCCTTGGGATCAGCCCCAGCATTTT | CASRAGGAPWDQPQHF
- | TRBD1 | TRBJ2-3 | TRBV12-5 | TGTGCTAGTGGTCAGGGACAGGGAGGGACAGATACGCAGTATTTT | CASGQGQGGTDTQYF
- | - | TRBJ2-1 | TRBV7-3 | TGTGCCAGCAGCTCGGGCGGGCCAGCCTACAATGAGCAGTTCTTC | CASSSGGPAYNEQFF
- | - | TRBJ2-1 | TRBV4-2 | TGTGCCAGCAGCCAGACCAATGAGCAGTTCTTC | CASSQTNEQFF